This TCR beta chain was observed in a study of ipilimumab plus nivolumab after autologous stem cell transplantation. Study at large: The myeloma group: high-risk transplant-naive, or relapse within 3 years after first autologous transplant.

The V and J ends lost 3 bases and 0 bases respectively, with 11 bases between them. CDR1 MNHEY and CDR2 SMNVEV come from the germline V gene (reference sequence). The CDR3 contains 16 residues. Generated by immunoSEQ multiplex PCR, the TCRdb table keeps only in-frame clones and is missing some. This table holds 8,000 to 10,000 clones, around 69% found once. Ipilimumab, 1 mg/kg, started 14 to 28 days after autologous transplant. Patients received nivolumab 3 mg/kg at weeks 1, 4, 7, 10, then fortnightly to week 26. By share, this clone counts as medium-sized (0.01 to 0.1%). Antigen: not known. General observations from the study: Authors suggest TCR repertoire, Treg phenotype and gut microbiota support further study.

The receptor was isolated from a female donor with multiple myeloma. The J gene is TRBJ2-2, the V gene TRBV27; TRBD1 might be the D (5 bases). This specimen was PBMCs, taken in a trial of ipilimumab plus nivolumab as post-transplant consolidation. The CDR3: CASSFDRLTNTGELFF. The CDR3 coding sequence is TGTGCCAGCAGTTTCGACAGACTCACGAACACCGGGGAGCTGTTTTTT.